A single sample is the source of the 8 T cell receptor beta chains below, sequenced in a study of T-cell memory formation after mild COVID-19. TCRdb reprocessed the 5' RACE reads via MiXCR and lists one record per CDR3 protein. This sample has 300,000 to 350,000 distinct CDR3 sequences, with more than 13% found just once. Sequenced material: PBMCs or a T cell subset sorted from them (not recorded which). Receptors were obtained from a man between 18 and 29 years old who had mild COVID-19 (a few samples of this study predate the infection). Cell type and time point are not known.

This clonotype occurred a few times. The J gene is TRBJ2-7, the V gene TRBV6-6; D remains ambiguous. The CDR3 is 14 residues long. V gave up 5 bases and J gave up 7 bases, with 18 bases separating them. Germline CDR1 MNHNY, CDR2 SVGAGI (reference sequence). CDR3 bases: TGTGCCAGCAGTCAAGATTTTGGGGTACGGGAGCAGTACGTC. Protein product: CASSQDFGVREQYV.

The rearrangement joins TRBV4-2 to TRBJ1-1; D not resolved. The CDR3 sequence is 15 residues long. The V end was cut by 3 bases, the J end by 0 bases, with 11 bases between. CDR1 is LGHNA, CDR2 YNFKEQ, per germline. CDR3 sequence: CASSQGPPMNTEAFF. In nucleotides, the CDR3 is TGTGCCAGCAGCCAGGGTCCCCCTATGAACACTGAAGCTTTCTTT.

V and J are TRBV28 and TRBJ1-2; D is possibly TRBD1 (5 bases). Germline V gene data show CDR1 as MDHEN and CDR2 as SYDVKM. CDR3 size: 14 residues. The V and J ends lost 2 bases and 4 bases respectively, with 11 bases between them. The CDR3 protein is CASSLSQGPYGYTF. CDR3 bases: TGTGCCAGCAGTTTAAGTCAGGGCCCCTATGGCTACACCTTC.

This clonotype was observed many times. The CDR3 reads CASSHTEGHEQYV. CDR3 sequence (DNA): TGTGCCAGCAGCCACACGGAAGGGCACGAGCAGTACGTC. The chain recombines TRBV4-2 with TRBJ2-7, with no clear D. The CDR3 covers 13 residues. V lost 3 bases, J lost 5 bases, and 11 bases lay in between. Germline CDR1 is LGHNA and CDR2 is YNFKEQ.

There are a few counts of this clonotype. CDR3 residues: CASGGDTKNIQYF. The CDR3 nucleotides are TGTGCCAGCGGGGGGGACACCAAAAACATTCAGTACTTC. V gene TRBV7-2 combines with J gene TRBJ2-4; D perhaps matches TRBD2 (7 bases). The CDR3 covers 13 residues. V was trimmed by 8 bases and J by 2 bases, leaving 10 bases between them. Looked up from germline, CDR1 is SGHTA and CDR2 is FQGNSA. Looking up the rest from reference TRBV7-2 and TRBJ2-4 gives the full variable domain: GAGVSQSPSNKVTEKGKDVELRCDPISGHTALYWYRQSLGQGLEFLIYFQGNSAPDKSGLPSDRFSAERTGGSVSTLTIQRTQQEDSAVYLCASGGDTKNIQYFGAGTRLSVL.

The V and J genes are TRBV9 and TRBJ1-2; tentative D call: TRBD1 (5 bases). V was cut by 8 bases and J by 4 bases, with 18 bases left in between. Looked up from germline, CDR1 is SGDLS and CDR2 is YYNGEE. CDR3 size: 14 residues. The CDR3 loop reads CASQERTRPYGYTF. The CDR3 nucleotides are TGTGCCAGTCAAGAGAGGACAAGACCCTATGGCTACACCTTC.

This chain uses TRBV9 with TRBJ2-2; 9 nucleotides match TRBD2. This CDR3 comprises 17 residues. V shed 0 bases, J shed 5 bases, and the junction held 8 bases outside the gene matches. Germline V gene lookup returns CDR1 SGDLS and CDR2 YYNGEE. DNA for the CDR3: TGTGCCAGCAGCGTAGACGGTAGCGGGGGCTTGACCGGGGAGCTGTTTTTT. This translates into CASSVDGSGGLTGELFF.

This clonotype has more than one count but fewer than ten. The V gene is TRBV4-3, the J gene TRBJ1-5; the D gene is possibly TRBD1 (6 bases). CDR1 LGHNA and CDR2 YSLEER come from the germline V gene. V shed 2 bases and J shed 7 bases, with 15 bases lying between them. The CDR3 covers 15 residues. Here the CDR3 reads CASSQRHRAGQPQHF. The CDR3 nucleotides read TGCGCCAGCAGCCAAAGGCACAGGGCGGGCCAGCCCCAGCATTTT.